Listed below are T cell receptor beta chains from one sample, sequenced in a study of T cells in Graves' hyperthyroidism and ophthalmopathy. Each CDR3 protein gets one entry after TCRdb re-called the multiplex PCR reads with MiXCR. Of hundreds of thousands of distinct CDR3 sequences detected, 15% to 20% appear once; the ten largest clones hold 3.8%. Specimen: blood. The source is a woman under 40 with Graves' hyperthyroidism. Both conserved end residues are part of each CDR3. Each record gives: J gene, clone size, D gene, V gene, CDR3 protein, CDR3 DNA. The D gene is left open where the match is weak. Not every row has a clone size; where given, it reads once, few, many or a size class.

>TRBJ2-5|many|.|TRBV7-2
CASSLSQRETQYF
TGTGCCAGCAGCTTAAGTCAGAGGGAGACCCAGTACTTC
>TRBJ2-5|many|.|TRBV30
CAWSPGAPVETQYF
TGTGCCTGGAGTCCAGGAGCGCCAGTGGAGACCCAGTACTTC
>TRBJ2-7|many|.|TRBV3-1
CASSQGNGGPVHEQYF
TGTGCCAGCAGCCAAGGGAATGGGGGCCCGGTCCACGAGCAGTACTTC
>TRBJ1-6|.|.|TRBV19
CATKDNRDNSPLHF
TGTGCCACCAAGGACAACCGTGATAATTCACCCCTCCACTTT
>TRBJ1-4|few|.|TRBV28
CASRGWQGNEKLFF
TGTGCCAGCAGAGGTTGGCAGGGTAATGAAAAACTGTTTTTT
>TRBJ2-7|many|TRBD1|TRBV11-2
CASTDTGTAVYEQYF
TGTGCCAGCACCGATACCGGGACAGCAGTCTACGAGCAGTACTTC
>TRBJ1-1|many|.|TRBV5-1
CASSLTALLGTEAFF
TGCGCCAGCAGCTTGACGGCCTTACTCGGCACTGAAGCTTTCTTT
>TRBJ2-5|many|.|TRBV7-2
CASSSWGGIETQYF
TGTGCCAGCAGCTCATGGGGCGGGATAGAGACCCAGTACTTC
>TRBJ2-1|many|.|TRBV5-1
CASSLEVGGNEQFF
TGCGCCAGCAGCTTGGAAGTGGGTGGGAATGAGCAGTTCTTC
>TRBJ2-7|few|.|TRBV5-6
CASSFGSGYEQYF
TGTGCCAGCAGCTTTGGATCTGGGTACGAGCAGTACTTC
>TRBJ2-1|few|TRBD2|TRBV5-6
CAGSFALAGNNEQFF
TGTGCCGGCAGCTTTGCACTAGCGGGGAACAATGAGCAGTTCTTC
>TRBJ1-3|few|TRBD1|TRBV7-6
CASSLEGATHSGNTIYF
TGTGCCAGCAGCTTAGAGGGGGCGACCCACTCTGGAAACACCATATATTTT